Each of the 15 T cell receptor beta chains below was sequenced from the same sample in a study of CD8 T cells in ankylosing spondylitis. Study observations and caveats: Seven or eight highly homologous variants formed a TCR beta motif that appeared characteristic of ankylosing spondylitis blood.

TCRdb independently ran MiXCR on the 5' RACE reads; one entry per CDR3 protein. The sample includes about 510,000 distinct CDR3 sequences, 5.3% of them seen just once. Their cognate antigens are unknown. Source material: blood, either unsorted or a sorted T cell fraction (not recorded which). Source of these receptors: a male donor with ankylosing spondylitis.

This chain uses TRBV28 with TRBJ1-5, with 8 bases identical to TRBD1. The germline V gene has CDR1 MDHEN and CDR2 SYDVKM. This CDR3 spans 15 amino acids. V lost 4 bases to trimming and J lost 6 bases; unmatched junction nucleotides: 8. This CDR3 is CASSSGGAFGQPQHF. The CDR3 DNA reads TGTGCCAGCAGTTCAGGGGGCGCGTTTGGTCAGCCCCAGCATTTT.

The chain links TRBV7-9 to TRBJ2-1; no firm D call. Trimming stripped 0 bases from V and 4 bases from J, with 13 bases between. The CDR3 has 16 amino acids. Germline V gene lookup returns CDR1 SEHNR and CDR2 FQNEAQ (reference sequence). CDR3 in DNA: TGTGCCAGCAGCTTAGCGAATAGTAGACTTTACAATGAGCAGTTCTTC. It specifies CASSLANSRLYNEQFF.

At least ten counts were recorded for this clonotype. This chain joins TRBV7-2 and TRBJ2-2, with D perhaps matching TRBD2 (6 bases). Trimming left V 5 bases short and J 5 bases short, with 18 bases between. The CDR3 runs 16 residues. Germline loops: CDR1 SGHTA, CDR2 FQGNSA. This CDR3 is CASSPPGLALTGELFF. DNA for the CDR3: TGTGCCAGCAGCCCACCGGGACTCGCGTTGACCGGGGAGCTGTTTTTT. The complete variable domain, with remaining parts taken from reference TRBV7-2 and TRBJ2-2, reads GAGVSQSPSNKVTEKGKDVELRCDPISGHTALYWYRQSLGQGLEFLIYFQGNSAPDKSGLPSDRFSAERTGGSVSTLTIQRTQQEDSAVYLCASSPPGLALTGELFFGEGSRLTVL.

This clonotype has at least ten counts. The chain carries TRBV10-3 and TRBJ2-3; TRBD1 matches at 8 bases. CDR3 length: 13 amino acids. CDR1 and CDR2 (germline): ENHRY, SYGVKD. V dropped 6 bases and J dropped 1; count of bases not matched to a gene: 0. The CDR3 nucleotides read TGTGCCATCAGGGACAGGGGCACAGATACGCAGTATTTT. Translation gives CAIRDRGTDTQYF.

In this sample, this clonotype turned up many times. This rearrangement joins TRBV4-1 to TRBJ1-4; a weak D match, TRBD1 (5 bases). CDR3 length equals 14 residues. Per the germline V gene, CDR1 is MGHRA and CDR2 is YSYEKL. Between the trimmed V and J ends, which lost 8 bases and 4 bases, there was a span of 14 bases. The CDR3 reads CASGMDNLNEKLFF. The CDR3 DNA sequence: TGCGCCAGCGGCATGGACAACCTTAATGAAAAACTGTTTTTT.

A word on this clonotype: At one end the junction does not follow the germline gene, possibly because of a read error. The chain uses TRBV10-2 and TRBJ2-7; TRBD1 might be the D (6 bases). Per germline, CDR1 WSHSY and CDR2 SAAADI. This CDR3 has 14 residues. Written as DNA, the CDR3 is TGCGCCAGCGGATATCGGGACATCCTCTACCAGCAGTACTTC. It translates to CASGYRDILYQQYF.

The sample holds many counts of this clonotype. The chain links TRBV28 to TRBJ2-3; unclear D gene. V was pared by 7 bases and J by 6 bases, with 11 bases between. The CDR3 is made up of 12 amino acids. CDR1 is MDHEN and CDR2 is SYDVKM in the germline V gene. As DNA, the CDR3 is TGTGCCAGCACCTCCTTCGTGGATACGCAGTATTTT. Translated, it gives CASTSFVDTQYF.

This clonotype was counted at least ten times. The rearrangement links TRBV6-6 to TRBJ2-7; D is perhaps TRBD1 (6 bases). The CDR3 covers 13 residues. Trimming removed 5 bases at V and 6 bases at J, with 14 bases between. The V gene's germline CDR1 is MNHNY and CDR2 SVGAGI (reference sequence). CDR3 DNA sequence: TGTGCCAGCAGTGGGGGCGCGAATGTCGAGCAGTACTTC. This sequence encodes CASSGGANVEQYF.

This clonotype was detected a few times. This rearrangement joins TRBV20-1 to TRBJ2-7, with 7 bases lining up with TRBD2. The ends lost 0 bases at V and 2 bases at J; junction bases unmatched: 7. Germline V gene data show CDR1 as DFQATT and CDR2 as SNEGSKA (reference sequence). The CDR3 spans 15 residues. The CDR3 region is CSARDPVAGAYEQYF. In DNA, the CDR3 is TGCAGTGCTAGAGACCCCGTAGCGGGCGCCTACGAGCAGTACTTC.

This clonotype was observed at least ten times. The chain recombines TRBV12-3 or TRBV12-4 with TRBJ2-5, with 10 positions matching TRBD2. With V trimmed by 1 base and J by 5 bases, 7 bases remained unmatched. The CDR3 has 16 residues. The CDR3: CASSLGRLAGEETQYF. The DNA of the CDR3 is TGTGCCAGCAGTTTAGGTCGTCTAGCGGGAGAGGAGACCCAGTACTTC.

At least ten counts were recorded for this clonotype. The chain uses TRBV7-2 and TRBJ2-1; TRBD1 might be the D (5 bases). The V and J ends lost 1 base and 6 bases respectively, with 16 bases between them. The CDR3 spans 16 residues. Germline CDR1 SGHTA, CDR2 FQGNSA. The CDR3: CASSLVTGRASNEQFF. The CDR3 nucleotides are TGTGCCAGCAGCTTAGTCACCGGCAGGGCTAGCAATGAGCAGTTCTTC.

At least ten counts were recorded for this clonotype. CDR3 nucleotides: TGCAGCGTTGAAGACAGGTCCCGGGGCACAGATACGCAGTATTTT. Translation gives CSVEDRSRGTDTQYF. The rearrangement joins TRBV29-1 to TRBJ2-3; no definite D call. CDR1 is SQVTM and CDR2 is ANQGSEA in the germline V gene. V gave up 0 bases and J gave up 1 base, with 11 bases separating them. This CDR3 is 15 amino acids long.

This CDR3 reads CASSSWTSYTF. CDR3 nucleotides: TGTGCCAGCAGCTCCTGGACCAGCTACACCTTC. V usage is TRBV7-2 and J usage is TRBJ1-2; no reliable D call. The germline CDR1 and CDR2 sequences are SGHTA and FQGNSA. With 4 bases removed from V and 9 bases from J, the gap between germline ends came to 9 bases. This CDR3 region has 11 residues.

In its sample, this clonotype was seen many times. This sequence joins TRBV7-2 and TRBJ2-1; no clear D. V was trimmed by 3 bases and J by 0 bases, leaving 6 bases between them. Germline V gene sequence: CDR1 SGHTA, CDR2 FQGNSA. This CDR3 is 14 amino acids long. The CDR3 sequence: CASSFESSYNEQFF. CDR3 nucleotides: TGTGCCAGCAGCTTCGAGAGCTCCTACAATGAGCAGTTCTTC.

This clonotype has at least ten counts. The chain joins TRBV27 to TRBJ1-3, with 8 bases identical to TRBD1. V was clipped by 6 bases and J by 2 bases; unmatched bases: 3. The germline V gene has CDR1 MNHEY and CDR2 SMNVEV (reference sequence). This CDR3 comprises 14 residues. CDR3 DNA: TGTGCCAGCAGCCTCAGGGGGCCTGGAAACACCATATATTTT. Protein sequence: CASSLRGPGNTIYF.